This T cell receptor beta chain emerged from a study of shared T cell receptors in the human thymus. Using immunoSEQ multiplex PCR, the repertoire was profiled, and TCRdb retains in-frame clones only, with some absent. The sample shows more than 300,000 clones, approximately 95% of them seen only once. This receptor was identified in a human donor. The material sequenced was thymocytes.

CDR3 in DNA: TGTGCCAGCAGTCCCTCGACAGGGGATGACGGCTACACCTTC. Its translation: CASSPSTGDDGYTF. The chain couples TRBV28 to TRBJ1-2, with 8 bases matching TRBD1. The V and J ends lost 5 bases and 8 bases, in that order; junction bases with no gene match: 10. CDR3 length: 14 amino acids. Germline V gene lookup returns CDR1 MDHEN and CDR2 SYDVKM.